Below, 13 T cell receptor beta chains from the same sample are listed, as sequenced in a study of CD8+ T cells in alopecia areata. The authors extracted RNA and reverse transcribed it into cDNA as the sequencing template. Repertoires were generated with immunoSEQ multiplex PCR, while TCRdb's copy carries only in-frame clones and drops some. Among 250,000 to 350,000 clones listed, 45% to 70% were seen once. Described treatment: oral pan-JAK inhibitor, 5-10 mg twice daily. The specimen comprised CD4+ T cells sorted from blood, sampled between weeks 51 and 52, from a patient treated with tofacitinib. The source of these receptors is a human donor with alopecia areata.

This clone was counted ten times or more. The J gene is TRBJ1-6, the V gene TRBV5-1, with TRBD1 matching 8 bases. Germline V gene sequence: CDR1 SGHRS, CDR2 YFSETQ. V shed 4 bases and J 8 bases; nucleotides not matched to a gene: 5. This CDR3 region has 14 residues. The DNA for the CDR3 is TGCGCCAGCAGCCCGACAGGGGACCATTCACCCCTCCACTTT. It yields the protein CASSPTGDHSPLHF.

This clone has more than one count but fewer than ten. The genes are TRBV7-2 and TRBJ2-5; 8 positions agree with TRBD1. This CDR3 comprises 15 residues. The V segment lost 2 bases and the J segment 1 base; nucleotides outside the gene matches: 3. Germline lookup yields CDR1 SGHTA and CDR2 FQGNSA. CDR3 nucleotides: TGTGCCAGCAGCTTATCGGACAGGGTCCAAGAGACCCAGTACTTC. Translated, it gives CASSLSDRVQETQYF. Full variable domain (remainder filled in from reference TRBV7-2 and TRBJ2-5): GAGVSQSPSNKVTEKGKDVELRCDPISGHTALYWYRQSLGQGLEFLIYFQGNSAPDKSGLPSDRFSAERTGGSVSTLTIQRTQQEDSAVYLCASSLSDRVQETQYFGPGTRLLVL.

At least ten counts were recorded for this clone. The rearrangement links TRBV2 to TRBJ2-7; TRBD2 agrees at 7 bases. The CDR3 totals 14 residues. V gave up 8 bases and J gave up 4 bases; unmatched junction bases: 11. From germline, CDR1 is SNHLY and CDR2 FYNNEI. The CDR3 spells CASRVGGFRYEQYF. Here the CDR3 DNA reads TGTGCCAGCCGGGTCGGGGGGTTTAGGTACGAGCAGTACTTC.

The table lists this clone with a few counts. V usage is TRBV5-4 and J usage is TRBJ2-1, with D perhaps matching TRBD1 or TRBD2 (5 bases each). The V end was cut by 0 bases, the J end by 7 bases, with 14 bases between. The CDR3 has 15 amino acids. Per germline, CDR1 SGHNT and CDR2 YYREEE (reference sequence). This CDR3 is CASSLETGARNEQFF. CDR3 nucleotides: TGTGCCAGCAGCTTGGAAACCGGGGCTCGGAATGAGCAGTTCTTC.

Concerning this clone: One junction end does not reproduce the germline sequence, and a read error may be involved. The gene calls are TRBV5-1 and TRBJ1-2; no clear D gene. CDR3 size: 10 residues. CDR1 and CDR2 from the germline V gene are SGHRS and YFSETQ. In DNA form, the CDR3 reads TGCGCCAGCAGCTTTTCCGACACCCCCTTC. Translated, it gives CASSFSDTPF.

The V and J genes are TRBV20-1 and TRBJ2-3; D not resolved. Trimming pared 5 bases from V and 9 bases from J, leaving 9 bases between. Germline lookup yields CDR1 DFQATT and CDR2 SNEGSKA (reference sequence). This CDR3 contains 10 residues. The CDR3 loop reads CSAWMGTQYF. The DNA for the CDR3 is TGCAGTGCTTGGATGGGGACGCAGTATTTT.

V and J are TRBV4-1 and TRBJ2-7; D possibly corresponds to TRBD1 (5 bases). The length of the CDR3 is 18 residues. Per the germline V gene, CDR1 is MGHRA and CDR2 is YSYEKL. V was pared by 1 base and J by 0 bases, with 19 bases between. CDR3 bases: TGCGCCAGCAGCCAAGTTGTGATAGACAGCTACTCCTCCTACGAGCAGTACTTC. Its protein is CASSQVVIDSYSSYEQYF.

The rearrangement uses TRBV29-1 and TRBJ2-7; D might be TRBD1 (5 bases). Germline CDR1 SQVTM, CDR2 ANQGSEA. This CDR3 is 12 amino acids long. V was pared by 4 bases and J by 7 bases, with 14 bases between. Here the CDR3 reads CSVVSDSGEQYF. In DNA, the CDR3 is TGCAGCGTTGTGTCCGACAGTGGGGAGCAGTACTTC.

The V gene is TRBV6-5, the J gene TRBJ2-1; D not certain. CDR1 is MNHEY and CDR2 is SVGAGI in the germline V gene. The CDR3 is made up of 13 amino acids. V dropped 5 bases and J dropped 6 bases, with 11 bases sitting between them. CDR3 nucleotide sequence: TGTGCCAGCAGTACGGGCGTACCCAATGAGCAGTTCTTC. Amino acids: CASSTGVPNEQFF.

In its sample, this clone was seen once. The sample has other DNA sequences that encode this CDR3 too. The gene calls are TRBV7-3 and TRBJ2-5, with a possible D match to TRBD2 (6 bases). The CDR3 sequence is 14 residues long. Germline assignment: CDR1 SGHTA and CDR2 FQGTGA. V was pared by 0 bases and J by 1 base, with 6 bases between. For the CDR3, the DNA is TGTGCCAGCAGCTTAACCGGGAGCCAAGAGACCCAGTACTTC. This translates into CASSLTGSQETQYF.

The CDR3 DNA sequence: TGTGCCTGGGGGACAGGGGATTACAATGAGCAGTTCTTC. Its translation is CAWGTGDYNEQFF. The genes are TRBV30 and TRBJ2-1; TRBD1 aligns across 10 bases. This CDR3 has 13 amino acids. Germline CDR1 reads GTSNPN; CDR2 reads SVGIG (reference sequence). J lost 4 bases, V lost 5 bases, and 2 bases had no gene match. Variable domain in full (rest from reference TRBV30 and TRBJ2-1): SQTIHQWPATLVQPVGSPLSLECTVEGTSNPNLYWYRQAAGRGLQLLFYSVGIGQISSEVPQNLSASRPQDRQFILSSKKLLLSDSGFYLCAWGTGDYNEQFFGPGTRLTVL.

The chain combines TRBV11-2 with TRBJ1-5; no clear D gene. The CDR3 length is 14 residues. Trimming shortened V by 1 base and J by 6 bases, and 10 bases separated the two germline ends. Germline CDR1 is SGHAT and CDR2 is FQNNGV. As DNA, the CDR3 is TGTGCCAGCAGCTTAGGTCGCGGTACTCAGCCCCAGCATTTT. It translates to CASSLGRGTQPQHF.

This clone was seen a handful of times. The chain employs TRBV4-3 and TRBJ2-6; possible D gene TRBD1, 6 bases. V lost 0 bases and J 4 bases, leaving 13 bases between the germline ends. Germline-derived CDR1 and CDR2 are LGHNA and YSLEER. The CDR3 contains 17 residues. This chain's CDR3 is CASSQDHRASGANVLTF. The CDR3 nucleotides read TGCGCCAGCAGCCAAGATCACAGGGCGAGCGGGGCCAACGTCCTGACTTTC.